A selection of T cell receptor beta chains follows, all from one sample in a study of T cells in Graves' hyperthyroidism and ophthalmopathy. TCRdb recomputed calls from the multiplex PCR reads with MiXCR, one row per CDR3 protein. The table lists hundreds of thousands of distinct CDR3 sequences, around a third of them singletons, with around 31% in the top ten. The source material was blood. These receptors all come from a woman in her thirties or forties with Graves' hyperthyroidism. CDR3s include the opening cysteine and the closing phenylalanine or tryptophan. A D gene is named only where the DNA matches it firmly. Clone size is not always given. Where it is, it says once, few, many or a class for expanded clones.

V	size	J	D	DNA	CDR3
TRBV3-1	-	TRBJ1-5	-	TGTGCCAGCAGCCAAGGGTCAGGGGTTGGCCAGCCCCAGCATTTT	CASSQGSGVGQPQHF
TRBV10-2	-	TRBJ2-3	-	TGCGCCAGCAGTGAGTTTTTTGGCGGGAGCACAGATACGCAGTATTTT	CASSEFFGGSTDTQYF
TRBV29-1	few	TRBJ2-7	-	TGCAGCGTTGTGACGTACGAGCAGTACTTC	CSVVTYEQYF
TRBV11-1	-	TRBJ1-1	-	TGTGCCAGCAGCCGATCGATGAAAACTGAAGCTTTCTTT	CASSRSMKTEAFF
TRBV5-6	few	TRBJ1-2	-	TGTGCCAGCAGCTTGGTCGGCAGGGACTTCTATGGCTACACCTTC	CASSLVGRDFYGYTF
TRBV20-1	-	TRBJ1-5	-	TGCAGTGCTAGAGGGGACGTTAGCAATCAGCCCCAGCATTTT	CSARGDVSNQPQHF
TRBV5-1	once	TRBJ2-2	-	TGCGCCAGCAGGGAGAACACCGGGGAGCTGCTTTTT	CASRENTGELLF
TRBV7-9	-	TRBJ2-7	-	TGTCCCAGCAGCCAAGGAGGAGGGGGAGCCTACGAGCAGTACTTC	CPSSQGGGGAYEQYF
TRBV10-3	many	TRBJ2-7	-	TGTGCCATCAGGGGGGTTGATTCCTACGAGCAGTACTTC	CAIRGVDSYEQYF
TRBV4-2	few	TRBJ1-5	-	TGTGCCAGCAGCCAAGGTGGAGTCCGAGAGCCCCAGCATTTT	CASSQGGVREPQHF
TRBV6-5	few	TRBJ1-2	TRBD1	TGTGCCAGCAGTTACTGGAGGGGGCGCGAAGGCTACACCTTC	CASSYWRGREGYTF
TRBV29-1	-	TRBJ2-5	TRBD2	TGCAGCGTTGGGGAGGGGAGTCAGCCCCAGTACTTC	CSVGEGSQPQYF
TRBV15	many	TRBJ1-6	-	TGTGCCACCACAAGCTCCTATAATTCACCCCTCCACTTT	CATTSSYNSPLHF
TRBV20-1	few	TRBJ2-7	TRBD2	TGCAGTGCTAGAGAGGAGATTAGCGGGAGAGAGCAGTACTTC	CSAREEISGREQYF
TRBV6-5	-	TRBJ1-4	-	TGTGCCAGCAGCGCCCGAGCTAATGAAAAACTGTTTTTT	CASSARANEKLFF